These 4 T cell receptor beta chains were sequenced from one sample in a study of breast tumors, draining lymph nodes, adjacent tissues. TCRdb recomputed calls from the multiplex PCR reads with MiXCR, one row per CDR3 protein. The sample includes some 150,000 distinct CDR3 sequences, around 24% of them seen just once. Axillary draining lymph nodes of breast cancer patients supplied the node samples. Sequencing was carried out using axillary lymph node tissue. Receptor source: a female donor with breast cancer. Some clones in this sample may be carry-over from other donors' samples.

This clonotype was detected many times. The rearrangement links TRBV5-6 to TRBJ2-7; D perhaps matches TRBD1 (5 bases). The ends were cut back, 3 bases at V and 4 bases at J, with 20 bases in the middle. Germline values: CDR1 SGHDT, CDR2 YYEEEE. The CDR3 covers 16 residues. The CDR3 coding sequence is TGTGCCAGCAGCTCCCTCGACCGACAGAACCAATACGAGCAGTACTTC. It specifies CASSSLDRQNQYEQYF. Full variable domain (remainder filled in from reference TRBV5-6 and TRBJ2-7): DAGVTQSPTHLIKTRGQQVTLRCSPKSGHDTVSWYQQALGQGPQFIFQYYEEEERQRGNFPDRFSGHQFPNYSSELNVNALLLGDSALYLCASSSLDRQNQYEQYFGPGTRLTVT.

In regard to this clonotype: This may be a read error: a much more frequent sequence differs by one nucleotide. Written as DNA, the CDR3 is TGTGCCAGCGGTTACCCGGGAACCTACGAGCAGTACTTC. Amino acids: CASGYPGTYEQYF. The V and J genes are TRBV6-2 or TRBV6-3 and TRBJ2-7; D is perhaps TRBD2 (5 bases). Germline loops: CDR1 MNHEY, CDR2 SVGEGT. The CDR3 consists of 13 residues.

About this clonotype: This may stem from a read error, because a much larger clone lies one nucleotide away. The chain is built from TRBV10-3 and TRBJ2-1; D is undetermined. This CDR3 has 13 residues. Looked up from germline, CDR1 is ENHRY and CDR2 is SYGVKD. Written as DNA, the CDR3 is TGTGTCATCAGCCCCGGCCCTTACAATGAGCAGTTCTTC. Protein product: CVISPGPYNEQFF.

This clonotype was observed at least ten times. This sequence joins TRBV9 and TRBJ2-5; D remains unclear. The V and J ends lost 0 bases and 1 base respectively, with 4 bases between them. This CDR3 has 13 amino acids. CDR1 and CDR2 (germline): SGDLS, YYNGEE. In DNA, the CDR3 is TGTGCCAGCAGCGTAGCTTCCCAAGAGACCCAGTACTTC. Translating gives CASSVASQETQYF.